The TCR beta chain under discussion was sequenced for a study of blood T cell repertoires in COVID-19. Sequencing was performed with immunoSEQ multiplex PCR; in TCRdb, only in-frame clones are kept and a portion is missing. The data contain fewer than 400,000 clones, around 90% of them seen just once; the ten biggest clones take up over 4.5%. The CDR3 has 16 residues. V was pared by 0 bases and J by 1 base, with 3 bases of the junction left unmatched. The germline CDR1 and CDR2 sequences are MNHNY and SVGAGI (reference sequence). Cohorts were based on clinical histories the participants reported. The V call is TRBV6-6, the J call TRBJ2-7; 10 bases match TRBD1. The sample was PBMCs or T cells enriched from blood (not recorded which). This receptor was identified in a man aged 30 to 39 who had recovered from COVID-19. Written as DNA, the CDR3 is TGTGCCAGCAGTTACTCGATGGGACAGGGGTCCTACGAGCAGTACTTC. Translated, it gives CASSYSMGQGSYEQYF.